The next 7 T cell receptor beta chains were all read from a single sample in a study of cytomegalovirus exposure and HLA in healthy donors. Vbeta (60) and Jbeta (13) primers were used in the PCR. Profiled with immunoSEQ multiplex PCR; TCRdb holds only in-frame clones, not every one. Of 150,000 to 180,000 clones in the sample, around 80% were seen once. The sequenced sample consisted of PBMCs. The receptors come from a man aged 18-30 years in good health and CMV-seronegative.

V and J are TRBV4-3 and TRBJ2-7; D gene uncertain. The germline V gene has CDR1 LGHNA and CDR2 YSLEER. The CDR3 is 16 residues long. The V gene lost 1 base and the J gene lost 0 bases, with 13 bases spanning the gap. This CDR3 reads CASSQVRGIVSYEQYF. The CDR3 DNA reads as TGCGCCAGCAGCCAAGTGCGAGGTATCGTCTCCTACGAGCAGTACTTC.

The chain joins TRBV2 to TRBJ1-3, with TRBD1 identical over 7 bases. The junction had 21 bases not matched to a gene; V was cut back by 8 bases and J by 2 bases. The CDR3 loop spans 19 amino acids. Germline V gene lookup returns CDR1 SNHLY and CDR2 FYNNEI. The DNA of the CDR3 is TGTGCCAGCCACTCCAGCGGACAGGATTATACCAATCCTGGAAACACCATATATTTT. This gives the protein CASHSSGQDYTNPGNTIYF.

V usage is TRBV10-3 and J usage is TRBJ2-7; 9 positions match TRBD2. The germline V gene has CDR1 ENHRY and CDR2 SYGVKD. V shed 2 bases, J shed 13 bases, and the junction held 6 bases outside the gene matches. The CDR3 totals 12 residues. The CDR3: CAISEVAGGPYF. CDR3 nucleotide sequence: TGTGCCATCAGTGAGGTCGCGGGAGGGCCTTACTTC.

The chain carries TRBV9 and TRBJ2-5; 7 nucleotides line up with TRBD1. The CDR3 contains 15 residues. Germline loops: CDR1 SGDLS, CDR2 YYNGEE. The J segment lost 5 bases and the V segment lost 3 bases, leaving 10 bases of the junction unmatched. Here the CDR3 DNA reads TGTGCCAGCAGCGCGTACACAGGGGCCGGCGAGACCCAGTACTTC. Protein product: CASSAYTGAGETQYF.

This clone was found a few times. V usage is TRBV27 and J usage is TRBJ1-1, with D possibly matching TRBD1 (5 bases). Germline lookup yields CDR1 MNHEY and CDR2 SMNVEV (reference sequence). This CDR3 has 16 amino acids. V shed 5 bases and J shed 0 bases, with 16 bases lying between them. Here the CDR3 reads CASSPKGAAMNTEAFF. The CDR3 nucleotides are TGTGCCAGCAGTCCTAAAGGGGCCGCCATGAACACTGAAGCTTTCTTT.

J is TRBJ1-3 and V is TRBV5-1, with D possibly being TRBD1 (6 bases). The CDR3 runs 16 residues. V was clipped by 1 base and J by 0 bases, with 11 bases between them. From germline, CDR1 is SGHRS and CDR2 YFSETQ. Here the CDR3 reads CASSLTGPTSGNTIYF. As DNA, the CDR3 is TGCGCCAGCAGCTTGACAGGGCCTACCTCTGGAAACACCATATATTTT.

J is TRBJ2-7 and V is TRBV4-1, with a weak D call TRBD1 (6 bases). Trimming removed 3 bases from V and 7 bases from J, with 16 bases in between. CDR3 length: 14 amino acids. The germline CDR1 and CDR2 sequences are MGHRA and YSYEKL. The CDR3: CASSHRDTRGEQYF. CDR3 nucleotides: TGCGCCAGCAGCCACCGGGACACAAGGGGGGAGCAGTACTTC.